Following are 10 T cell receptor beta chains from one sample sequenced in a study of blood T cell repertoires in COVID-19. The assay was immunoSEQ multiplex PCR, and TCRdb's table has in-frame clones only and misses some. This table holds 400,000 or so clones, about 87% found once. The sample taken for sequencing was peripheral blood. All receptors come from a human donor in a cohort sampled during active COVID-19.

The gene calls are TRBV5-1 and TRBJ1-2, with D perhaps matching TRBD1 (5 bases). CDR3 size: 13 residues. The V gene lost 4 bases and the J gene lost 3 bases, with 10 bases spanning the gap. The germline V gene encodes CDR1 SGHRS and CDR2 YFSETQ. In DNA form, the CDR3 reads TGCGCCAGCAGCGCGGGGACCGACTATGGCTACACCTTC. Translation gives CASSAGTDYGYTF.

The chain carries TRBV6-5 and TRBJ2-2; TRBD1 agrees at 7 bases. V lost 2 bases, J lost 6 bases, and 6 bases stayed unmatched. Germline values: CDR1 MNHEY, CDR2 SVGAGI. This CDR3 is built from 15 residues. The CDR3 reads CASSYGTGAAGELFF. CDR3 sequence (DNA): TGTGCCAGCAGTTACGGCACAGGGGCGGCCGGGGAGCTGTTTTTT.

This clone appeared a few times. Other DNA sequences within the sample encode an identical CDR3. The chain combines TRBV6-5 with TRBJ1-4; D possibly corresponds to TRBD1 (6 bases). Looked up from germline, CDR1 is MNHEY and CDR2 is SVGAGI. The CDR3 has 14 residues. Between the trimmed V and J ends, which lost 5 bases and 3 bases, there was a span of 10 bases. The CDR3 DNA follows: TGTGCCAGCAGTCCACAGGGTCCTAATGAAAAACTGTTTTTT. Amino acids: CASSPQGPNEKLFF.

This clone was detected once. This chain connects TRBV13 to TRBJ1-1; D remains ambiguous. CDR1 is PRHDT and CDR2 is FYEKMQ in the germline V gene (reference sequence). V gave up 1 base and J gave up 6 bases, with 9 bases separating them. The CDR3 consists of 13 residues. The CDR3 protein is CASSLVSGSEAFF. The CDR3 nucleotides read TGTGCCAGCAGCTTAGTTTCGGGATCTGAAGCTTTCTTT.

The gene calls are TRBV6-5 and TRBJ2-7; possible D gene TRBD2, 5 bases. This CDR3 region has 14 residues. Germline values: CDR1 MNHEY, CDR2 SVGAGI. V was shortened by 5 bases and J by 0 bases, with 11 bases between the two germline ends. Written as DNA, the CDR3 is TGTGCCAGCAGTCCGGACTGGAGCTCCTACGAGCAGTACTTC. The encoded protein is CASSPDWSSYEQYF.

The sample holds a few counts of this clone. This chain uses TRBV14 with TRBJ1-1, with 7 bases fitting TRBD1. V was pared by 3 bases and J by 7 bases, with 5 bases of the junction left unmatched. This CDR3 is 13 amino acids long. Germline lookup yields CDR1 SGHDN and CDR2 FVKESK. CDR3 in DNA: TGTGCCAGCAGCCAGGCCAGACAGGGTGAAGCTTTCTTT. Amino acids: CASSQARQGEAFF.

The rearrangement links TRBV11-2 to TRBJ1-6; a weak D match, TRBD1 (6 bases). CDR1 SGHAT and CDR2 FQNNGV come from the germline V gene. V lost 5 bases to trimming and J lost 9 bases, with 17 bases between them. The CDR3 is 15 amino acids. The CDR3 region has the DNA TGTGCCAGCAGCCCAACAGGGAATGAGGGTTCACCCCTCCACTTT. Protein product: CASSPTGNEGSPLHF.

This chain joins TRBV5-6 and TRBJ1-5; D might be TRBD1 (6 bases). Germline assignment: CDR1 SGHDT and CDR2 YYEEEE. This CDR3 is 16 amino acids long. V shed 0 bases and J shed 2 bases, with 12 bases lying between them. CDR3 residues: CASSLGRGAGNQPQHF. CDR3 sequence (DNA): TGTGCCAGCAGCTTGGGACGGGGGGCTGGCAATCAGCCCCAGCATTTT. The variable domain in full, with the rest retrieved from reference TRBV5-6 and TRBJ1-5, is DAGVTQSPTHLIKTRGQQVTLRCSPKSGHDTVSWYQQALGQGPQFIFQYYEEEERQRGNFPDRFSGHQFPNYSSELNVNALLLGDSALYLCASSLGRGAGNQPQHFGDGTRLSIL.

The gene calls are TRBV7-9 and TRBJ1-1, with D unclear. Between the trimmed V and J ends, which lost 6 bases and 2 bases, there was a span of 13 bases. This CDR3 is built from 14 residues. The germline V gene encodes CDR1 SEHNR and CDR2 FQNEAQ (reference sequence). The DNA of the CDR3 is TGTGCCAGCAGTCATATGGAGGGAAACACTGAAGCTTTCTTT. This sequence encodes CASSHMEGNTEAFF.

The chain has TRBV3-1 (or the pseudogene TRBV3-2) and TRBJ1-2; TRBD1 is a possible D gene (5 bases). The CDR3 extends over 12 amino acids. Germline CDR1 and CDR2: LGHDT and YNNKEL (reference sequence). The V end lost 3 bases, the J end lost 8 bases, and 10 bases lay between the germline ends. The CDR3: CASSQGHGGYTF. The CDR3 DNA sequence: TGTGCCAGCAGCCAGGGGCACGGGGGCTACACCTTC.